This entry features one TCR beta chain sequence. Antigen specificity is unknown. The data are from a study of shared clonotypes between healthy human individuals. Across the study: Used for every donor were three CD4 naive, three CD4 memory, two CD8 naive and one CD8 memory plate.

The method was immunoSEQ multiplex PCR; TCRdb's version includes in-frame clones alone and lacks a portion of them. Found here are approximately 2,300,000 clones, roughly 92% of them singletons; the top ten hold 0.37%. The germline V gene encodes CDR1 SNHLY and CDR2 FYNNEI. V shed 1 base and J shed 8 bases, with 17 bases lying between them. The CDR3 runs 15 residues. Findings and caveats of the study: Expectations were that clonotype sharing among donors would be affected by sequencing depth. Sharing across four donors was highest in naive CD4 (around 5%) and lowest in memory CD8 (approximately 0.4%).

The receptor comes from a man aged 18 to 29 in good health. Some clones in this sample may be carry-over from other donors' samples. This chain joins TRBV2 and TRBJ1-2; D is possibly TRBD1 (5 bases). Sequences were obtained from naive CD4+ T cells from PBMCs. Specified subset: CD45RA+ positively selected. CDR3 loop: CASSEVGGRSRGYTF. CDR3 DNA sequence: TGTGCCAGCAGTGAAGTCGGGGGACGCAGCAGGGGCTACACCTTC.